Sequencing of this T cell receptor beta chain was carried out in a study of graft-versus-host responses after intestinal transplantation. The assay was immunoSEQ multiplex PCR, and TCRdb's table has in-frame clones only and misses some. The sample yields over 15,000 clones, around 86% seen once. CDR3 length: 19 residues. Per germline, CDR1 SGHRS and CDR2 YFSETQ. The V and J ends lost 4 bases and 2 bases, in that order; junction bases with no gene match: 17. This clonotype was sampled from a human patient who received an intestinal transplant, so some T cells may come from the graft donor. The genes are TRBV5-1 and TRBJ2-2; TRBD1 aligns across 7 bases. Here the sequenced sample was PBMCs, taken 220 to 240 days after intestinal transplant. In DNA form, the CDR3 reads TGCGCCAGCAGCGTAACCACAGGGGCCCCACCATTTAACACCGGGGAGCTGTTTTTT. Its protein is CASSVTTGAPPFNTGELFF.